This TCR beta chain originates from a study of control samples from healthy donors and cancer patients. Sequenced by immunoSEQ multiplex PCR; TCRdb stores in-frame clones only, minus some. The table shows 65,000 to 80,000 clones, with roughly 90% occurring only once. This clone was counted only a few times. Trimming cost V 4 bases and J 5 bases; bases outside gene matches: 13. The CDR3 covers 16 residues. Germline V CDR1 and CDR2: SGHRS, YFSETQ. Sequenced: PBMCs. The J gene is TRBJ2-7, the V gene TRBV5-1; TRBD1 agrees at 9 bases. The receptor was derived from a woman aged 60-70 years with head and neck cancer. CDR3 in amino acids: CASSPALQGAHDEQYF. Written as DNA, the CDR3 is TGCGCCAGCAGCCCCGCACTACAGGGGGCGCATGACGAGCAGTACTTC.